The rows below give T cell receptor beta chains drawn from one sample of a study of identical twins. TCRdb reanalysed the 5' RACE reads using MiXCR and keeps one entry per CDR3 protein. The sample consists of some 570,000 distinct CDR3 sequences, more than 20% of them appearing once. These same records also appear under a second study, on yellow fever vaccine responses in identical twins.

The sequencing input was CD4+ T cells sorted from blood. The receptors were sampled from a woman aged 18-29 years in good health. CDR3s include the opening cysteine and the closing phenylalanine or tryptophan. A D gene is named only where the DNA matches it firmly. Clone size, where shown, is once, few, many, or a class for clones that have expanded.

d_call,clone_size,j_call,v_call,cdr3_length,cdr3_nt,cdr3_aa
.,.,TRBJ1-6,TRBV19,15,TGTGCCAGTAGTATCAAGACAGTCGGCCGTTCACCCCTCCACTTT,CASSIKTVGRSPLHF
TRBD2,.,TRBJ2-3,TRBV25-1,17,TGTGCCAGCCCTCACCCTAGGAAGCGGGAGGGCCCAGATACGCAGTATTTT,CASPHPRKREGPDTQYF
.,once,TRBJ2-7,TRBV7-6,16,TGTGCCAGCAGCTTAGCGGCGGGGAATTTAATGTACGAGCAGTACTTC,CASSLAAGNLMYEQYF
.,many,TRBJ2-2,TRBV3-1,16,TGTGCCAGCAGCCAAGATTTTACAGCAGTCCCCGGGGAGCTGTTTTTT,CASSQDFTAVPGELFF
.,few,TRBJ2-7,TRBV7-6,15,TGTGCCAGCAGCTTAGCCCCGGGGCTCTCTTACGAGCAGTACTTC,CASSLAPGLSYEQYF
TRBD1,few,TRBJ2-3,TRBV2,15,TGTGCCTCCCGGATCGGGACAGCCTACACAGATACGCAGTATTTT,CASRIGTAYTDTQYF
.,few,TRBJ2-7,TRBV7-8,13,TGTGCCAGCAGCATTGTCGGCTCCTACGAGCAGTACTTC,CASSIVGSYEQYF
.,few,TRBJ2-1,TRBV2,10,TGTGCCAGGGGACGGGATGAGCAGTTCTTC,CARGRDEQFF
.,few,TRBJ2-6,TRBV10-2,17,TGCGCCAGCAGTGAGGGGTGGAGGGTCTCTGGGGCCAACGTCCTGACTTTC,CASSEGWRVSGANVLTF
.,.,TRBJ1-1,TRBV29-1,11,TGCAGCGTTGAAACTCTCGTGGAAGCTTTCTTT,CSVETLVEAFF
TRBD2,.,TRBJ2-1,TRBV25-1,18,TGTGCCAGCAGTGAATTCGGGACTAGCGGGAGGGATTACAATGAGCAGTTCTTC,CASSEFGTSGRDYNEQFF
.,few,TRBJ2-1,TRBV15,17,TGTGCCACCAGCAGAGATTGGAACTCCATCCTGGGAAATGAGCAGTTCTTC,CATSRDWNSILGNEQFF
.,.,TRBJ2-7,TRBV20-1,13,TGCAGTGCTCCTGGACACGGGTACTACGAGCAGTACTTC,CSAPGHGYYEQYF
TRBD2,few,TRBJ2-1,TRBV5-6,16,TGTGCCAGCAGCTGGACTAGCGGGAGTCTTTACAATGAGCAGTTCTTC,CASSWTSGSLYNEQFF
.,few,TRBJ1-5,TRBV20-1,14,TGCAGTGCTAGGGGGACAAGTAGCAATCAGCCCCAGCATTTT,CSARGTSSNQPQHF
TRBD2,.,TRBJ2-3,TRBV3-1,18,TGTGCCAGCAGCCGCGAGAGAGCGGGGGGCAGGTGGGCAGATACGCAGTATTTT,CASSRERAGGRWADTQYF